These T cell receptor beta chains were read from a single sample in a study of CXCR3-negative and CXCR3-positive naive CD8 T cells. From its re-call of the 5' RACE reads, TCRdb lists each CDR3 protein once, without DNA. Here the sample table reports just under 90,000 distinct CDR3 sequences. The specimen was naive CXCR3+ CD8+ T cells from blood. The source is a human donor in good health. Some clones in this sample may be carry-over from other donors' samples. Both conserved end residues are part of each CDR3. The order of the fields is V gene, J gene, CDR3 protein.

>TRBV5-1|TRBJ2-7
CASSGGTGEHSYEQYF
>TRBV12-3/TRBV12-4|TRBJ1-5
CASNQGNQPQHF
>TRBV2|TRBJ2-7
CAFQLTYEQYF
>TRBV12-3/TRBV12-4|TRBJ2-2
CASSPRQGPNTGELFF
>TRBV27|TRBJ2-3
CASSSGVQFTSTDTQYF
>TRBV19|TRBJ2-1
CASSLIGLAGGAGAYNEQFF
>TRBV29-1|TRBJ2-1
CSVTLQRDPYNEQFF
>TRBV7-9|TRBJ1-4
CASSATALNEKLFF
>TRBV11-3|TRBJ1-5
CASSKIRGGNQPQHF
>TRBV25-1|TRBJ1-2
CASSEYWSRGEDYTF
>TRBV3-1|TRBJ2-7
CASSQAEMGEQYF
>TRBV24-1|TRBJ2-1
CATSDTGEDNEQFF
>TRBV12-3/TRBV12-4|TRBJ2-2
CASSLRPGSTGELFF
>TRBV27|TRBJ1-2
CARYSGISKSYGYTF
>TRBV24-1|TRBJ2-3
CATSGRGVLNTDTQHF
>TRBV4-1|TRBJ2-1
CASSQVSYNEQFF
>TRBV20-1|TRBJ2-3
CSSSGREWDTDTQYF
>TRBV5-1|TRBJ2-7
CASSLGLGRGGLLVEQYF
>TRBV2|TRBJ2-7
CASSTGTGSTRSYEQYF
>TRBV5-1|TRBJ2-7
CASSLAPGQTYEQYF
>TRBV28|TRBJ1-5
CASSPGTGDLYSNQPQHF
>TRBV5-1|TRBJ2-7
CASSPGTPTPYEQYF
>TRBV4-3|TRBJ1-1
CASSQVNMGDTEAFF
>TRBV27|TRBJ2-7
CASSWSGGGYEQYF
>TRBV7-6|TRBJ2-3
CASSLDDGSTDTQYF
>TRBV29-1|TRBJ2-1
CSVDSPLAENEQFF
>TRBV4-1|TRBJ1-5
CASSRQVNSNQPQHF
>TRBV27|TRBJ2-7
CASSLRVLYEQYF
>TRBV6-2/TRBV6-3|TRBJ2-7
CASTNGDRAAPPLYEQYF
>TRBV28|TRBJ2-7
CASAASVYEQYF
>TRBV7-9|TRBJ2-7
CASSQKKNRDYEQYF
>TRBV28|TRBJ2-7
CASSLRGQGKGHEQYF
>TRBV20-1|TRBJ1-2
CSAMMWGRDRGYYGYTF
>TRBV6-1|TRBJ2-7
CASSELSQPSYDQYF
>TRBV27|TRBJ2-7
CASSLYSGRAYEQYF
>TRBV5-5|TRBJ2-3
CASSLEQRGSTDTQYF
>TRBV5-1|TRBJ2-1
CASSLVFTSGIRYNEQFF
>TRBV7-9|TRBJ1-2
CASSPREIVYYGYTF
>TRBV28|TRBJ2-7
CASSYTLSSYEQYF
>TRBV7-9|TRBJ2-3
CASSPYLGGRADTQYF
>TRBV12-3/TRBV12-4|TRBJ2-5
CASSRTSGEVGETQYF
>TRBV11-3|TRBJ1-1
CASRYRDGQNTEAFF
>TRBV7-6|TRBJ2-2
CASSLEGASGELFF
>TRBV4-3|TRBJ1-1
CASSQVPTQYTEAFF
>TRBV5-6|TRBJ2-7
CASSWRISAYEQYF
>TRBV28|TRBJ2-2
CASSPYTQGARWLFF
>TRBV28|TRBJ2-7
CASSLSGLSYEQYF
>TRBV6-5|TRBJ2-7
CASSYWPSGSVDYEQYF
>TRBV5-1|TRBJ2-7
CASSGAEVRSYEQYF